The TCR beta chain under discussion was sequenced for a study of technical replicates of blood from a handful of donors. The assay was immunoSEQ multiplex PCR, and TCRdb's table has in-frame clones only and misses some. The data hold tens of thousands of clones, with 85% to 95% observed a single time. Germline values: CDR1 LNHNV, CDR2 YYDKDF (reference sequence). Unmatched junction bases numbered 2, after V lost 0 bases and J lost 9 bases. The CDR3 runs to 15 residues. The chain recombines TRBV15 with TRBJ2-3; TRBD2 matches at 14 bases. Source material: T cells isolated from PBMCs. The sequence came from a human donor in good health. The chain's CDR3 is CATSRETSGRVTQYF. The CDR3 region has the DNA TGTGCCACCAGCAGAGAGACTAGCGGGAGGGTAACGCAGTATTTT.